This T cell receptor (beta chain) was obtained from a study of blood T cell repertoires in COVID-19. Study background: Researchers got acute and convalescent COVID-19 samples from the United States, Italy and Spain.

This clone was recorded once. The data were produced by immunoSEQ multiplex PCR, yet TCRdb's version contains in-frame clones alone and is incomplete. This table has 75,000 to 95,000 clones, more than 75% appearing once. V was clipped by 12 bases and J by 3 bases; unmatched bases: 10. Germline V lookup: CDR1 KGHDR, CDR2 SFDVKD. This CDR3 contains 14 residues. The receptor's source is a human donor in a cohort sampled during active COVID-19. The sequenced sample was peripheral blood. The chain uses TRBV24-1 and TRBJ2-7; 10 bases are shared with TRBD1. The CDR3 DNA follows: TGTGCCGTGGGAGGGGACAGGGGAGACTACGAGCAGTACTTC. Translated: CAVGGDRGDYEQYF.